The following is a TCR beta chain sequence with its context. This clone's antigen is unknown. Within one base of it there is no much larger clone, and no base qualities were kept. The treatment or condition label, read with the paper, signifies: approximately 18 received Ad26.COV2.S at low or high dose, single or two shots; 5 received placebo; per-sample allocation not given. For vaccine and placebo recipients, the sequenced repertoires came from samples collected on day 63 after the first injection. In Cohort 1b, about two dozen adults aged 18-55 years were enrolled at a single site in Boston, USA, between 29 July and 7 August 2020. Ad26.COV2.S consisted of a replication-incompetent adenovirus type 26 vector by which a prefusion-stabilized SARS-CoV-2 spike protein from the original Wuhan strain was expressed. These data belong to a study of Ad26.COV2.S vaccination and SARS-CoV-2 variants (dated by TCRdb to about 2021). At the level of the whole study: Vaccine-arm donors were drawn from COV1001, a multicentre, randomized, double-blind, placebo-controlled phase I-IIa trial of Ad26.COV2.S in healthy adults. Dosing of Ad26.COV2.S was intramuscular, at either 5x10^10 or 1x10^11 viral particles, delivered as one shot or as two shots spaced 56 days apart. The specificity and breadth of SARS-CoV-2-reactive T cell receptors after Ad26.COV2.S vaccination were assessed by TCRbeta repertoire sequencing. A total of 32 samples were included in the TCR-sequenced set, comprising roughly 19 Ad26.COV2.S vaccine recipients, 5 placebo recipients and 8 SARS-CoV-2 convalescent individuals. Trial participants were randomized into five groups of five: low-dose or high-dose Ad26.COV2.S given once or twice, or placebo on both occasions. Throughout the experiments and outcome assessment, investigators stayed blinded to trial group allocation. Results the study describes overall, beyond this receptor: It was noted by the authors that total T cell responses may have been underestimated by the TCR breadth and depth analyses. Comparable non-spike TCR breadth was observed between vaccine and placebo recipients, consistent with only spike being contained in the vaccine. After vaccination, substantial breadth of spike-specific CD8+ and CD4+ T cell responses was reported. Higher spike-specific TCR breadth was observed in Ad26.COV2.S recipients than in placebo recipients (P = 0.0014). The study was not powered for comparison of responses between vaccine doses or regimens.

The immunoSEQ Assay was the method used to sequence TCRbeta CDR3 regions. After extraction, genomic DNA underwent amplification by bias-controlled multiplex PCR, followed by high-throughput sequencing. In the paper's pipeline: To quantify the absolute abundance of every unique TCRbeta CDR3 region, sequences were collapsed and filtered. Usable DNA was measured by amplifying reference genes present in all nucleated cells, and TCRbeta template counts were normalized to that usable DNA to estimate T cell fraction. Repertoire TCRs were annotated as SARS-CoV-2-specific when V gene, CDR3 amino acid sequence and J gene were exactly matched to a known reactive TCR set. The reference SARS-CoV-2 TCR set was obtained from MIRA and was filtered for enrichment in COVID-19-positive ImmuneCODE repertoires, whereby public or cross-reactive TCRs were removed. Based on the MIRA antigens, annotated TCRs were further analysed at the level of specific ORF or position within ORF. Breadth was defined as annotated unique rearrangements over total unique productive rearrangements; depth was the summed frequency of those rearrangements. TCR breadth was compared between groups using two-sided Wilcoxon rank-sum tests. TCRdb's version of the immuneACCESS table is confined to in-frame rearrangements and falls short of the full clone set. An unresolved V gene accounts for under half of the shortfall where checked; the remainder is of unknown origin. V and J calls and clone size come straight from that table; D and trimming were deduced from the DNA. This sample comprises under 400,000 clones, around nine tenths of them detected only once. The ten largest clones represent roughly 3.2% of the sample.

A distance of 3 bases separates the germline ends of V and J, which lose 3 bases and 0 bases respectively. Taken from cysteine to phenylalanine, the CDR3 has 14 residues. Only the CDR3 portion is preserved as DNA: 42 bases, with reading frame beginning at the first base. CDR1 and CDR2, per the germline V gene (reference sequence), are MNHEY and SMNVEV. This clonotype originated in a person between 18 and 60 years old who received the Ad26.COV2.S COVID-19 vaccine or a placebo. The receptor chain draws on TRBV27 and TRBJ2-6; the D gene identity is not certain. The sample consisted of peripheral blood, taken in a trial of Ad26.COV2.S vaccine versus placebo. The CDR3 region: CASSLDSGANVLTF. DNA sequence: TGTGCCAGCAGTTTGGACTCTGGGGCCAACGTCCTGACTTTC.